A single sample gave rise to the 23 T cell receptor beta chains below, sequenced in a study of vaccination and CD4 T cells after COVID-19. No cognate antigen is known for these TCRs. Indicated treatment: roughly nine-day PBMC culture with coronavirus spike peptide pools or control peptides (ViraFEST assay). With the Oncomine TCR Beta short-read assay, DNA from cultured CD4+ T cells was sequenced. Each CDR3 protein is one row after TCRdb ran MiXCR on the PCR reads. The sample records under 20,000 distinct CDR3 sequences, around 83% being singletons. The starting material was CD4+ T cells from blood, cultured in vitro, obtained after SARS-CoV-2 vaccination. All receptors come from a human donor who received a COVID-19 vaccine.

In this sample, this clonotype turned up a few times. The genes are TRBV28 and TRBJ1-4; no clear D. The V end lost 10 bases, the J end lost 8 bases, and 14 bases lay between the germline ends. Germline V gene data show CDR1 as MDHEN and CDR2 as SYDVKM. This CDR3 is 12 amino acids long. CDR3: CATGPLGEKLFF. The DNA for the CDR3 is TGTGCCACAGGTCCCTTGGGAGAAAAACTGTTTTTT.

CDR3: CASSSGSDTQYF. DNA of the CDR3: TGTGCCAGCAGCTCCGGCTCAGATACGCAGTATTTT. The V and J genes are TRBV7-2 and TRBJ2-3; D is unclear. Between the trimmed V and J ends, which lost 4 bases and 4 bases, there was a span of 6 bases. Germline CDR1 is SGHTA and CDR2 is FQGNSA. The CDR3 is 12 residues long.

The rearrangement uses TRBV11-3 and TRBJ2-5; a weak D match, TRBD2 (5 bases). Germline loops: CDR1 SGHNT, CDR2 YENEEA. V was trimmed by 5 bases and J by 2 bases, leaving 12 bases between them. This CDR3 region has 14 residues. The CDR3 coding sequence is TGTGCCAGCAGCAGACCTCGGGGTCAAGAGACCCAGTACTTC. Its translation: CASSRPRGQETQYF.

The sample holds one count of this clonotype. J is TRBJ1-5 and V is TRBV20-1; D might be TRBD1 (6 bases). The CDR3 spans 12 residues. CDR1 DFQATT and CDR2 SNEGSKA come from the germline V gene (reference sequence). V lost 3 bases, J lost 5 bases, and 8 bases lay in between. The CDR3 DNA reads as TGCAGTGCTAGCGAGGGGGATCAGCCCCAGCATTTT. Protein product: CSASEGDQPQHF.

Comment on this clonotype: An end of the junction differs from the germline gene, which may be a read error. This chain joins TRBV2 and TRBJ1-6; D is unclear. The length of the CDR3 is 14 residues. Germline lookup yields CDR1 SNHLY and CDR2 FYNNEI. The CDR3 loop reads CVSSESRRNSPLHF. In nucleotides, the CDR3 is TGTGTCAGCAGTGAATCGCGCAGAAATTCACCCCTCCACTTT.

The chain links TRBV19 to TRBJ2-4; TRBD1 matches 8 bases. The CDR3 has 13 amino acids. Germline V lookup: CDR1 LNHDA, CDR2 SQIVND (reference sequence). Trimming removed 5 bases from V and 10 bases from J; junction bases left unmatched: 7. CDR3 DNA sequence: TGTGCCAGTAGTCAGAGACAGGGGAGGATTCAGTACTTC. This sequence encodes CASSQRQGRIQYF.

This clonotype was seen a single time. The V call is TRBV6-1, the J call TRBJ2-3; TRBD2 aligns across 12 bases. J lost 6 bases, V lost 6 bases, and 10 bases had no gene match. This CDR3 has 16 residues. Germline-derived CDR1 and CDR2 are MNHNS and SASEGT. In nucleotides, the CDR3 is TGTGCCAGCAGACGAGCTAGCGGGGGGGCCAGGGATACGCAGTATTTT. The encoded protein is CASRRASGGARDTQYF.

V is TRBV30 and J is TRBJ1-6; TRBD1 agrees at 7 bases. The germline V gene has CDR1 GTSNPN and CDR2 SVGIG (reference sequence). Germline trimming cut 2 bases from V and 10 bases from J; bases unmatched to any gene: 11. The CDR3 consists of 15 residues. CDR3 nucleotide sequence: TGTGCCTGGAGTAGACTAGACAGGGACGAGTCACCCCTCCACTTT. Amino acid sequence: CAWSRLDRDESPLHF.

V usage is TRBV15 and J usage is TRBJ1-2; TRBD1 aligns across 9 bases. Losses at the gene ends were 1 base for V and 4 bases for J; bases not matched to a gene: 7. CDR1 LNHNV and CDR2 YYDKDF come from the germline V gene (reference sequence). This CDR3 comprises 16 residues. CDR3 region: CATSRGGTGTFYGYTF. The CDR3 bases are TGTGCCACCAGCAGAGGCGGGACAGGGACTTTCTATGGCTACACCTTC.

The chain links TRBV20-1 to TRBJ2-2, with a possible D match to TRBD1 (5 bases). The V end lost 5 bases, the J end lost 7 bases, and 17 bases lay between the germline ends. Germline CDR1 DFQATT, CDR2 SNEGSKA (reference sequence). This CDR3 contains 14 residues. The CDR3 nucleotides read TGCAGTGCTCCCATCGCAGGGATCGGCGGGGAGCTGTTTTTT. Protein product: CSAPIAGIGGELFF.

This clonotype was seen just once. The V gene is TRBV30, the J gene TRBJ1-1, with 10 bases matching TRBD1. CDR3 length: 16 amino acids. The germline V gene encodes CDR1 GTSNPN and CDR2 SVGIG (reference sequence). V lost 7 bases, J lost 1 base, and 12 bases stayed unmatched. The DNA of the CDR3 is TGTGCCTCTACTGTCGACAGGGGGCCCTGGAACACTGAAGCTTTCTTT. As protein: CASTVDRGPWNTEAFF.

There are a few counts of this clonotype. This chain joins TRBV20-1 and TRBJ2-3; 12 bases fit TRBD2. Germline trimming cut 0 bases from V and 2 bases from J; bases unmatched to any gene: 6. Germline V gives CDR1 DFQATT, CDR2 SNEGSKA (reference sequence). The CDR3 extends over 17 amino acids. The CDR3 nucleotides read TGCAGTGCTAGAGACCAAACTAGCGGGGGGCTCACAGATACGCAGTATTTT. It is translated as CSARDQTSGGLTDTQYF.

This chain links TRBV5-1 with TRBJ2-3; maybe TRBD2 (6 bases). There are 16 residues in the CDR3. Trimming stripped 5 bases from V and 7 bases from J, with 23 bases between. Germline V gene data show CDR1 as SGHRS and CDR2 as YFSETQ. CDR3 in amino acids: CASSRGTGTGTNTQYF. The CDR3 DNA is TGCGCCAGCAGTCGCGGTACCGGGACTGGGACGAATACGCAGTATTTT.

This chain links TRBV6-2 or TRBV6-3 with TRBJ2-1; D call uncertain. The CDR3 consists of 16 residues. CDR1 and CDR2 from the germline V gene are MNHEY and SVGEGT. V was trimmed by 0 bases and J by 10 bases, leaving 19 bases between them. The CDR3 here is CASSYSRLTPQEEQFF. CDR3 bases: TGTGCCAGCAGTTACTCGAGATTGACTCCCCAGGAGGAGCAGTTCTTC.

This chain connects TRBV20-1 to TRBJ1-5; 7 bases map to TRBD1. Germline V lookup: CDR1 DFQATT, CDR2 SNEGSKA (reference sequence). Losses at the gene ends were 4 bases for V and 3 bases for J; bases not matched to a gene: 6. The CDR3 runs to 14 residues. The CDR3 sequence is CSATRDRLNQPQHF. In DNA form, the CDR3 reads TGCAGTGCTACCCGGGACAGACTCAATCAGCCCCAGCATTTT.

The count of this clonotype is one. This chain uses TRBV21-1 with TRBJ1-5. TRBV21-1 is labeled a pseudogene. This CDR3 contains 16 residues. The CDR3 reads CASIGTEYWANQPQHF. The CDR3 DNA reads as TGTGCCAGCATAGGTACTGAGTACTGGGCCAATCAGCCCCAGCATTTT.

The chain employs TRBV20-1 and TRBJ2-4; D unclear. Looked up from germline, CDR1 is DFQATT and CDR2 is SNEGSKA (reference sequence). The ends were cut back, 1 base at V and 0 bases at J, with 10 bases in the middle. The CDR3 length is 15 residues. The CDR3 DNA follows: TGCAGTGCTAGAGCCAACGGTATAGCCAAAAACATTCAGTACTTC. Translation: CSARANGIAKNIQYF.

The CDR3 is CATSGQGSLDTGELFF. The CDR3 bases are TGTGCCACCAGTGGCCAGGGATCCCTCGACACCGGGGAGCTGTTTTTT. The gene calls are TRBV24-1 and TRBJ2-2, with D possibly matching TRBD1 (5 bases). In germline, CDR1 is KGHDR, CDR2 SFDVKD. The CDR3 covers 16 residues. Between the trimmed V and J ends, which lost 5 bases and 3 bases, there was a span of 15 bases.

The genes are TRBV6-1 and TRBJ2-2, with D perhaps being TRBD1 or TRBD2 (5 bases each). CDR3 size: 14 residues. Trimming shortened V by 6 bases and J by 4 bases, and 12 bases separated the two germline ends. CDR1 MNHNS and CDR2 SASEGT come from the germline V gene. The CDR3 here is CASRLSGTTGELFF. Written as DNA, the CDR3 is TGTGCCAGCAGACTATCCGGGACCACCGGGGAGCTGTTTTTT.

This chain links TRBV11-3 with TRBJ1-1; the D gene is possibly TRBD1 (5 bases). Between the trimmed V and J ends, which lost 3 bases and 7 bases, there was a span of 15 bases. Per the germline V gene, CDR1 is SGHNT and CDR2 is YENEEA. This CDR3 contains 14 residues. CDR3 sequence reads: CASSFGGRLGEAFF. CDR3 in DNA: TGTGCCAGCAGCTTTGGGGGACGGCTAGGTGAAGCTTTCTTT.

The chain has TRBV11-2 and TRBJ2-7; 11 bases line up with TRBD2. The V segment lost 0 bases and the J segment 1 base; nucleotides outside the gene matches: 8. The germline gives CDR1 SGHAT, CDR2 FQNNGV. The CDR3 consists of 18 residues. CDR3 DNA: TGTGCCAGCAGCTTAGAGGGTAGCGGGGGGGCGAGGTCCTACGAGCAGTACTTC. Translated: CASSLEGSGGARSYEQYF.

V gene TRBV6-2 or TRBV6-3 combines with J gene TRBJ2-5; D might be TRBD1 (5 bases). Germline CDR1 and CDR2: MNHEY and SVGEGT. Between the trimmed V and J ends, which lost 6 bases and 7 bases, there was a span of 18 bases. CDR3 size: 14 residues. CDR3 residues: CASRPGYLRGTQYF. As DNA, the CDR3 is TGTGCCAGCAGACCAGGTTACTTAAGGGGGACCCAGTACTTC.

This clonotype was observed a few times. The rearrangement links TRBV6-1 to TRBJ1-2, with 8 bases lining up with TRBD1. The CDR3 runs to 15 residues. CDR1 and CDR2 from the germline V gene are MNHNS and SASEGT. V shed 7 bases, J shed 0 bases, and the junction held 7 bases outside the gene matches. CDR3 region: CASTMDRETNYGYTF. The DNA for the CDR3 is TGTGCCAGCACTATGGACAGGGAGACTAACTATGGCTACACCTTC.